The 12 T cell receptor beta chains given below trace back to one sample, sequenced in a study of blood T cell repertoires in COVID-19. The assay was immunoSEQ multiplex PCR, and TCRdb's table has in-frame clones only and misses some. The table records around 170,000 clones, 88% of them present only once. Material for sequencing was peripheral blood. These receptors originate from a man between 60 and 75 years old with acute or convalescent COVID-19.

The rearrangement uses TRBV7-3 and TRBJ1-2; TRBD1 is a possible D gene (6 bases). The CDR3 is 15 residues long. Germline assignment: CDR1 SGHTA and CDR2 FQGTGA. The V end was cut by 4 bases, the J end by 8 bases, with 20 bases between. CDR3 DNA sequence: TGTGCCAGCAGCTACACTAACACAGGGCTAAGCGGCTACACCTTC. This gives the protein CASSYTNTGLSGYTF.

This clone came up once. The J gene is TRBJ1-5, the V gene TRBV6-5, with 7 nucleotides matching TRBD1. Germline CDR1 is MNHEY and CDR2 is SVGAGI. The length of the CDR3 is 15 residues. J lost 7 bases, V lost 6 bases, and 12 bases had no gene match. CDR3 region: CASRPGTVNMQPQHF. DNA of the CDR3: TGTGCCAGCAGGCCCGGGACAGTTAATATGCAGCCCCAGCATTTT.

This clone was recorded once. DNA of the CDR3: TGTGCCAGCAGTGCCGGGACAGGGGAAACAGATACGCAGTATTTT. As protein: CASSAGTGETDTQYF. This chain links TRBV6-2 or TRBV6-3 with TRBJ2-3; 10 nucleotides agree with TRBD1. V lost 5 bases, J lost 3 bases, and 5 bases stayed unmatched. The CDR3 has 15 amino acids. Per germline, CDR1 MNHEY and CDR2 SVGEGT.

The CDR3, as DNA: TGTGCCAGCTCACCAGAGCCGGGACAGGGCAATCAGCCCCAGCATTTT. Translating gives CASSPEPGQGNQPQHF. V gene TRBV18 combines with J gene TRBJ1-5; 8 bases are a match to TRBD1. The germline V gene encodes CDR1 KGHSH and CDR2 LQKENI. V was clipped by 2 bases and J by 2 bases; unmatched bases: 5. This CDR3 spans 16 amino acids.

The rearrangement joins TRBV29-1 to TRBJ1-2, with D perhaps TRBD1 (6 bases). Germline CDR1 SQVTM, CDR2 ANQGSEA. The CDR3 totals 13 residues. V lost 0 bases to trimming and J lost 4 bases, with 9 bases between them. CDR3 nucleotide sequence: TGCAGCGTTGAAGACCAACAGGGCTATGGCTACACCTTC. Translation: CSVEDQQGYGYTF.

The CDR3 here is CASSLSLNSPLHF. The DNA of the CDR3 is TGTGCCAGCAGCTTAAGCTTAAATTCACCCCTCCACTTT. This rearrangement joins TRBV11-2 to TRBJ1-6, with D uncertain. The CDR3 sequence is 13 residues long. The germline V and J ends were trimmed by 2 bases and 7 bases, with 6 bases remaining between them. Germline-derived CDR1 and CDR2 are SGHAT and FQNNGV.

V and J are TRBV6-5 and TRBJ1-1, with D perhaps TRBD1 (6 bases). The CDR3 runs to 13 residues. The germline CDR1 and CDR2 sequences are MNHEY and SVGAGI. V lost 5 bases and J lost 1, with 8 bases in between. CDR3 region: CASSRTENTEAFF. The CDR3 DNA reads as TGTGCCAGCAGTAGGACAGAGAACACTGAAGCTTTCTTT.

This chain connects TRBV15 to TRBJ2-7; D is ambiguous. The CDR3 extends over 13 amino acids. The ends were cut back, 5 bases at V and 2 bases at J, with 10 bases in the middle. The germline V gene has CDR1 LNHNV and CDR2 YYDKDF (reference sequence). The CDR3 nucleotides are TGTGCCACCAGCCGTACATGGCCCTACGAGCAGTACGTC. As protein: CATSRTWPYEQYV.

V and J are TRBV7-3 and TRBJ1-6; TRBD1 aligns across 8 bases. Germline lookup yields CDR1 SGHTA and CDR2 FQGTGA. V lost 4 bases and J lost 9; bases outside the gene matches: 2. This CDR3 is built from 13 residues. The CDR3 sequence is CASSSDRVSPLHF. CDR3 nucleotide sequence: TGTGCCAGCAGCTCGGACAGGGTTTCACCCCTCCACTTT.

The chain uses TRBV9 and TRBJ2-3, with D unresolved. Trimming removed 4 bases from V and 2 bases from J, with 5 bases in between. The CDR3 has 12 residues. The germline V gene encodes CDR1 SGDLS and CDR2 YYNGEE. The CDR3 is CASSSNTDTQYF. The CDR3 DNA sequence: TGTGCCAGCAGCAGCAACACAGATACGCAGTATTTT.

This clone was recorded once. The gene calls are TRBV29-1 and TRBJ2-2, with D maybe TRBD2 (5 bases). The CDR3 has 15 residues. Germline V lookup: CDR1 SQVTM, CDR2 ANQGSEA. V lost 0 bases, J lost 3 bases, and 11 bases lay in between. The CDR3 spells CSVEEGGLYTGELFF. CDR3 nucleotide sequence: TGCAGCGTTGAAGAAGGCGGGCTTTACACCGGGGAGCTGTTTTTT.

The rearrangement joins TRBV6-5 to TRBJ1-5, with TRBD1 identical over 7 bases. CDR1 and CDR2 from the germline V gene are MNHEY and SVGAGI. V shed 2 bases and J 3 bases; nucleotides not matched to a gene: 7. CDR3 length: 16 residues. The CDR3 protein is CASSYLKTGSNQPQHF. The CDR3, as DNA: TGTGCCAGCAGTTACCTTAAGACAGGGTCCAATCAGCCCCAGCATTTT.